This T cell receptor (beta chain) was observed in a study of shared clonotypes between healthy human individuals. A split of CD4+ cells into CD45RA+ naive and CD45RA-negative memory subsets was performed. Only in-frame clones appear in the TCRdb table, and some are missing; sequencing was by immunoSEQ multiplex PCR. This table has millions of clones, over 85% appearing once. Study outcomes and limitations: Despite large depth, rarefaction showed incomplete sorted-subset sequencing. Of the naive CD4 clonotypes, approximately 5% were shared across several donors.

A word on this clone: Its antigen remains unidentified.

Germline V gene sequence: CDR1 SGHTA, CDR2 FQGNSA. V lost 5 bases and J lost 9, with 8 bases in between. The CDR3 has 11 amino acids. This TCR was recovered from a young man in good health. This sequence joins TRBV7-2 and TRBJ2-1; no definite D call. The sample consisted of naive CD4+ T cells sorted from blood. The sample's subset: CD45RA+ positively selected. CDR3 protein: CASSPQSEQFF. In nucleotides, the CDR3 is TGTGCCAGCAGCCCACAGAGTGAGCAGTTCTTC.